The T cell receptor beta chain described here comes from a study of cytomegalovirus exposure and HLA in healthy donors. The CDR3 loop spans 14 amino acids. Looked up from germline, CDR1 is MNHEY and CDR2 is SVGAGI. J was trimmed by 1 base and V by 8 bases; bases with no gene match: 8. The method was immunoSEQ multiplex PCR; TCRdb's version includes in-frame clones alone and lacks a portion of them. The sample has around 300,000 clones; 80% to 90% are singletons. This chain joins TRBV6-5 and TRBJ2-7, with TRBD1 matching 7 bases. The receptor was derived from a woman aged 18-29 years in good health and CMV-seronegative. The sequenced sample was PBMCs. The CDR3 region is CASGNRQGSYEQYF. The DNA for the CDR3 is TGTGCCAGCGGCAACCGACAGGGTTCCTACGAGCAGTACTTC.